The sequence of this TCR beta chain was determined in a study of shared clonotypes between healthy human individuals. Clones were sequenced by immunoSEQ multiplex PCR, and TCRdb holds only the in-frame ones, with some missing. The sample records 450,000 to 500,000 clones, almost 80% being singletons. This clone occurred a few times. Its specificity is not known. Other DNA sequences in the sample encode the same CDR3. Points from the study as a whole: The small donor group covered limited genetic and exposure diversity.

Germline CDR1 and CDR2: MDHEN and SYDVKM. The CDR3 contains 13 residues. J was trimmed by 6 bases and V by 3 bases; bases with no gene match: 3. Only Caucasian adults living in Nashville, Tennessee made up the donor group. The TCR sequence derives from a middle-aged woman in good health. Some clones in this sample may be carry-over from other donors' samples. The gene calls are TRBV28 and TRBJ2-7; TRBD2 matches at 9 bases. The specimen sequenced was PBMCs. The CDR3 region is CASSFRGRGEQYF. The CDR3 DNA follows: TGTGCCAGCAGTTTTCGCGGGAGGGGCGAGCAGTACTTC. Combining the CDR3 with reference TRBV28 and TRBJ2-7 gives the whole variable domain DVKVTQSSRYLVKRTGEKVFLECVQDMDHENMFWYRQDPGLGLRLIYFSYDVKMKEKGDIPEGYSVSREKKERFSLILESASTNQTSMYLCASSFRGRGEQYFGPGTRLTVT.